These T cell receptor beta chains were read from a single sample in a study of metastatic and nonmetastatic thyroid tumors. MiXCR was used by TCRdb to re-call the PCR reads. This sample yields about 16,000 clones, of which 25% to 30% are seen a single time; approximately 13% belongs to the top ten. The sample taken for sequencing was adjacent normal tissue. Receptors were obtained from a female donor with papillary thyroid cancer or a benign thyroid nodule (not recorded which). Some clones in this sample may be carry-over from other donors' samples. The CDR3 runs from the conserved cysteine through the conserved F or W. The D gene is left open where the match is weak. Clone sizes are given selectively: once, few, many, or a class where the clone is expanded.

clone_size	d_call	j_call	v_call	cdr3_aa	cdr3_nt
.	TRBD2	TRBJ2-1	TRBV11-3	CASSLGYLRTSGRGDEQFF	TGTGCCAGCAGCTTAGGGTACCTAAGGACTAGCGGGAGGGGGGATGAGCAGTTCTTC
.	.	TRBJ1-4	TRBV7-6	CASIFGNEKLFF	TGTGCCAGCATCTTTGGGAATGAAAAACTGTTTTTT
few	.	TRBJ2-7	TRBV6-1	CASSRDYEQYF	TGTGCCAGCAGTCGCGACTACGAGCAGTACTTC
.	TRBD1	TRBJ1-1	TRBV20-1	CSARPPGTGADFF	TGCAGTGCTAGACCTCCCGGGACAGGGGCGGATTTCTTT
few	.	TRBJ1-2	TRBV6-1	CASSEIRGARGYTF	TGTGCCAGCAGCGAGATCCGGGGGGCAAGGGGCTACACCTTC
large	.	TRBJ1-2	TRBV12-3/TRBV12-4	CASSSPVDYTF	TGTGCCAGCAGTTCTCCCGTGGACTACACCTTC
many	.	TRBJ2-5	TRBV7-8	CASTSGQETQYF	TGTGCCAGCACTTCGGGGCAAGAGACCCAGTACTTC
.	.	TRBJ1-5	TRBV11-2	CASSTTRGDRNQPQHF	TGTGCCAGCAGCACCACGAGAGGGGATCGGAATCAGCCCCAGCATTTT
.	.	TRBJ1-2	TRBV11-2	CASSLNRDYGYTF	TGTGCCAGCAGCCTCAACAGGGATTATGGCTACACCTTC
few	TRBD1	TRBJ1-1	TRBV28	CASSIGQGTEAFF	TGTGCCAGCAGTATCGGACAGGGTACTGAAGCTTTCTTT
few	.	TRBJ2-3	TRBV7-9	CASSLAQGRDTQYF	TGTGCCAGCAGCTTAGCTCAGGGAAGAGATACGCAGTATTTT
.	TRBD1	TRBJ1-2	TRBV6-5	CASSYSGTGNRRGGYTF	TGTGCCAGCAGTTACTCCGGGACAGGGAATAGGAGGGGTGGCTACACCTTC
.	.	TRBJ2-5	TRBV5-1	CASSRIAQETQYF	TGCGCCAGCAGCCGAATCGCCCAAGAGACCCAGTACTTC
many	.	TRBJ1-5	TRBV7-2	CASSQFGGSNQPQHF	TGTGCCAGCAGCCAATTCGGGGGGAGCAATCAGCCCCAGCATTTT
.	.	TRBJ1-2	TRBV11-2	CASSLPRGGSMSGYTF	TGTGCCAGCAGCCTTCCGCGGGGGGGTTCCATGTCGGGCTACACCTTC
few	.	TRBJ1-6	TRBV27	CASSLAVWNPLHF	TGTGCCAGCAGTTTAGCGGTTTGGAACCCCCTCCACTTT
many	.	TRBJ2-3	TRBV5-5	CASSLSVGTDTQYF	TGTGCCAGCAGCTTAAGTGTGGGCACAGATACGCAGTATTTT
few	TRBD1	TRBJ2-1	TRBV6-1	CASSEWGQRGQFF	TGTGCCAGCAGTGAATGGGGACAGAGGGGGCAGTTCTTC
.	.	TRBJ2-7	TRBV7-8	CASSLAFSGINPYEQYF	TGTGCCAGCAGCTTAGCGTTTTCGGGAATAAATCCCTACGAGCAGTACTTC
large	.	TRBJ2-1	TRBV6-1	CASSARVGGSYNEQFF	TGTGCCAGCAGTGCACGGGTGGGCGGGTCCTACAATGAGCAGTTCTTC